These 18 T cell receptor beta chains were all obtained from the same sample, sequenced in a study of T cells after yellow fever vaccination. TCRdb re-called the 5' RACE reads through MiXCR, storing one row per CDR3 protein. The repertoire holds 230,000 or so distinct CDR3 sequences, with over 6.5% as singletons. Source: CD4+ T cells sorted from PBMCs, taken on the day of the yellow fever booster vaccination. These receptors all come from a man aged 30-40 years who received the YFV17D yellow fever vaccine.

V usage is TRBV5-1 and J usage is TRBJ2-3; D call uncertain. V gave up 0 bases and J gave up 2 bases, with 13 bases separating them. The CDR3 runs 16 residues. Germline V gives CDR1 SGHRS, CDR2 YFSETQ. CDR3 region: CASSLGSSAPTDTQYF. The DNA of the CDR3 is TGCGCCAGCAGCTTGGGTTCGTCGGCCCCCACAGATACGCAGTATTTT.

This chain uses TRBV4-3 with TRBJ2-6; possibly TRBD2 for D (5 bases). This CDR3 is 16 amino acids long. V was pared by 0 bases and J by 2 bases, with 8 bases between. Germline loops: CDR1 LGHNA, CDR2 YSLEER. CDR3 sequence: CASSQDIGAGANVLTF. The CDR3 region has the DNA TGCGCCAGCAGCCAAGATATCGGGGCTGGGGCCAACGTCCTGACTTTC.

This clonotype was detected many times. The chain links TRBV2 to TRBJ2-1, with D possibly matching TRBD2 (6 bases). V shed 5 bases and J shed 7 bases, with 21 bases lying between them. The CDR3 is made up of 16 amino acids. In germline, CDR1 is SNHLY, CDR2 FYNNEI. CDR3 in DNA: TGTGCCAGCAGTCCAGGGCTCGACGGGAGTTTAAATGAGCAGTTCTTC. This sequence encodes CASSPGLDGSLNEQFF.

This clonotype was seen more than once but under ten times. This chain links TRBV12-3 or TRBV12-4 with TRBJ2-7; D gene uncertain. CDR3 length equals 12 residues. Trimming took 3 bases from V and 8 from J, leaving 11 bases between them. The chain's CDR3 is CASSFEYGQQYF. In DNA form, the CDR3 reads TGTGCCAGCAGTTTCGAATATGGCCAGCAGTACTTC.

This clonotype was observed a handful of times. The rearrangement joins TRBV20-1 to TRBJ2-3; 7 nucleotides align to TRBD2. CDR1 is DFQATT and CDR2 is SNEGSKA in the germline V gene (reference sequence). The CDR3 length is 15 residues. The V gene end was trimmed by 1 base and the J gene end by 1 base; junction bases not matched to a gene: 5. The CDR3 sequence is CSARGASGGTDTQYF. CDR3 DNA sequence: TGCAGTGCTAGAGGAGCTAGCGGAGGCACAGATACGCAGTATTTT.

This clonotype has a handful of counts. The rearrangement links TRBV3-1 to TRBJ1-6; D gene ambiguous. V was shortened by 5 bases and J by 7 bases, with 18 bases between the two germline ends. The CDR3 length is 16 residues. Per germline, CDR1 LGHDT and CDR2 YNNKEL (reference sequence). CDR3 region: CASSGGRGLGNSPLHF. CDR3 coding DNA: TGTGCCAGCAGCGGAGGACGTGGCTTAGGGAATTCACCCCTCCACTTT.

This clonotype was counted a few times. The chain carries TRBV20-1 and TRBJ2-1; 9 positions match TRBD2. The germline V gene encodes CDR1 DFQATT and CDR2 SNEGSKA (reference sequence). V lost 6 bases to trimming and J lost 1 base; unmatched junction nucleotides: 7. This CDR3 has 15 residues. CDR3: CSAVSGSPSYNEQFF. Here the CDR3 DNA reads TGCAGTGCAGTTAGCGGGAGCCCTTCCTACAATGAGCAGTTCTTC.

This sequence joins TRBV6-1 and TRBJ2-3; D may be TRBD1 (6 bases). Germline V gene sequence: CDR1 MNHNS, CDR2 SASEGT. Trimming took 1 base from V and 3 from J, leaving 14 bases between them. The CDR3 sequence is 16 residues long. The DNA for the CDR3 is TGTGCCAGCAGTGAAGGCCTGGACAGCGCGACAGATACGCAGTATTTT. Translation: CASSEGLDSATDTQYF.

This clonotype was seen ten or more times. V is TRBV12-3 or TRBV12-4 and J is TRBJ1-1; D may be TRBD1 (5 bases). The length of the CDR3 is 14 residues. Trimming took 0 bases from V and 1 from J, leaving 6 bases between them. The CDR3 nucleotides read TGTGCCAGCAGTTTAGCAAGGGGGAACACTGAAGCTTTCTTT. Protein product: CASSLARGNTEAFF.

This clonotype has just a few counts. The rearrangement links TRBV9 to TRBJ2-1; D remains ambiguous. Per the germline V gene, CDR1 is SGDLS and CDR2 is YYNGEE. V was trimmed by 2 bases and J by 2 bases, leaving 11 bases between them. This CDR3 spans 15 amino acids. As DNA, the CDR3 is TGTGCCAGCAGCGTGTCACAGACGCCCTACAATGAGCAGTTCTTC. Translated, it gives CASSVSQTPYNEQFF.

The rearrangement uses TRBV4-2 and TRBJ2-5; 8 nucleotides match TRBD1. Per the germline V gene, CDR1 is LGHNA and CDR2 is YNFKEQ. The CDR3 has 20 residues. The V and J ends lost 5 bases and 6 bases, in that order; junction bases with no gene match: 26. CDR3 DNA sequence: TGTGCCAGCAGCATTATTCCGGGACAGGTCGCCGGTGGTCGAGTAAAGACCCAGTACTTC. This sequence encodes CASSIIPGQVAGGRVKTQYF.

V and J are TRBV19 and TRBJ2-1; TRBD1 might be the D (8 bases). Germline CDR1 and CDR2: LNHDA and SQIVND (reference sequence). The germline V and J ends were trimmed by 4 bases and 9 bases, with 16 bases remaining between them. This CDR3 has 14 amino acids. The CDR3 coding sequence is TGTGCCAGTAGTAACAGGGGGGGGACCGGTGAGCAGTTCTTC. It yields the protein CASSNRGGTGEQFF.

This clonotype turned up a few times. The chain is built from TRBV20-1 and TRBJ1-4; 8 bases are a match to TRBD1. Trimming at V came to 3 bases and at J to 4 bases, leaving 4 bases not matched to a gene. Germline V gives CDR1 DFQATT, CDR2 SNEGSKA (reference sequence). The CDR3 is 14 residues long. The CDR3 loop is CSASQGANNEKLFF. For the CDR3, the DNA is TGCAGTGCTAGCCAGGGGGCGAATAATGAAAAACTGTTTTTT.

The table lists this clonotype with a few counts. The chain's CDR3 is CASSLAGGGQETQYF. CDR3 bases: TGCGCCAGCAGCTTGGCAGGGGGGGGACAAGAGACCCAGTACTTC. The rearrangement links TRBV5-1 to TRBJ2-5, with D perhaps TRBD1 or TRBD2 (7 bases each). The CDR3 runs to 15 residues. Trimming removed 0 bases from V and 2 bases from J, with 11 bases in between. Germline lookup yields CDR1 SGHRS and CDR2 YFSETQ. The full variable domain, completed using reference TRBV5-1 and TRBJ2-5, is KAGVTQTPRYLIKTRGQQVTLSCSPISGHRSVSWYQQTPGQGLQFLFEYFSETQRNKGNFPGRFSGRQFSNSRSEMNVSTLELGDSALYLCASSLAGGGQETQYFGPGTRLLVL.

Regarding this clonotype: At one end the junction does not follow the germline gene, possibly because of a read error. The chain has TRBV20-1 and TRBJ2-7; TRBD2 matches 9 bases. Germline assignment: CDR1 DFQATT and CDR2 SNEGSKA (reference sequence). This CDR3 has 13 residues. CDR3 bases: TGCAGTTCTAGCGGGGACCTCCCCTACGAGCAGTACTTC. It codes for CSSSGDLPYEQYF.

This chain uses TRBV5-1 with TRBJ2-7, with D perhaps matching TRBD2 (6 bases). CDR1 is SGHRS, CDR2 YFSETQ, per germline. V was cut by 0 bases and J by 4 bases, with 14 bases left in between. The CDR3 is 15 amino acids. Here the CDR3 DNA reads TGCGCCAGCAGCTTGGGGGGGTCGCGGGATTACGAGCAGTACTTC. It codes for CASSLGGSRDYEQYF.

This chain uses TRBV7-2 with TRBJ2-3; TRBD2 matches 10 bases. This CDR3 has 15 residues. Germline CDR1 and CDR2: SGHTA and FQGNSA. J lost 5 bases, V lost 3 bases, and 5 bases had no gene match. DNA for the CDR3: TGTGCCAGCAGCTTCCTAGCGGGAGTTCTAGATACGCAGTATTTT. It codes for CASSFLAGVLDTQYF. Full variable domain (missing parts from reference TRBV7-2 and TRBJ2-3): GAGVSQSPSNKVTEKGKDVELRCDPISGHTALYWYRQSLGQGLEFLIYFQGNSAPDKSGLPSDRFSAERTGGSVSTLTIQRTQQEDSAVYLCASSFLAGVLDTQYFGPGTRLTVL.

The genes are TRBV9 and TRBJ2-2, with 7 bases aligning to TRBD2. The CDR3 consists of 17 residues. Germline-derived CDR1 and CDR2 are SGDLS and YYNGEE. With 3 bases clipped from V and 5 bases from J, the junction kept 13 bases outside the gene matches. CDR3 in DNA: TGTGCCAGCAGCGAACCTCTGGGCGGGAGACGAACCGGGGAGCTGTTTTTT. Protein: CASSEPLGGRRTGELFF.